This record covers a single T cell receptor beta chain. This entry is derived from a study of PD-L1 blockade in urothelial cancer. About the study: Among blood samples, the median T cell count was 141,255.

The V end was cut by 5 bases, the J end by 7 bases, with 20 bases between. The CDR3 sequence is 15 residues long. Germline V gene sequence: CDR1 SEHNR, CDR2 FQNEAQ (reference sequence). The sample's time point: pretreatment peripheral blood. Generated by immunoSEQ multiplex PCR, the TCRdb table keeps only in-frame clones and is missing some. Of tens of thousands of clones listed, about 82% were seen once; the top ten hold under 8.5%. The sequence came from a man in his forties or fifties with urothelial cancer. The chain has TRBV7-9 and TRBJ1-2; TRBD1 is a possible D gene (5 bases). The material was PBMCs, obtained around atezolizumab (anti-PD-L1) treatment. The CDR3 nucleotides are TGTGCCAGCAGCCGGGTCCAGGGTATTTTGAGTGGCTACACCTTC. Translated: CASSRVQGILSGYTF.